The 8 T cell receptor beta chains below were found in one sample sequenced in a study of T cell repertoires in cytomegalovirus infection. Using its own MiXCR run on the reads, TCRdb lists one record per CDR3 protein. The sample carries fewer than 350,000 distinct CDR3 sequences, roughly a sixth recorded once. The material sequenced was PBMCs. Receptor source: a human donor in good health (CMV status not recorded). Some clones in this sample may be carry-over from other donors' samples.

This clonotype was observed many times. The chain employs TRBV6-1 and TRBJ1-2, with TRBD1 matching over 9 bases. V lost 3 bases and J lost 7; bases outside the gene matches: 9. The CDR3 sequence is 15 residues long. Germline V gene data show CDR1 as MNHNS and CDR2 as SASEGT. DNA for the CDR3: TGTGCCAGCAGTGAGTCTTCAGGGACAGGGTTTGGCTACACCTTC. It yields the protein CASSESSGTGFGYTF.

This clonotype was counted ten times or more. This chain uses TRBV7-2 with TRBJ1-1; no clear D gene. The germline CDR1 and CDR2 sequences are SGHTA and FQGNSA. CDR3 length equals 16 residues. V gave up 0 bases and J gave up 1 base, with 12 bases separating them. In nucleotides, the CDR3 is TGTGCCAGCAGCTTAGCGCCGGCAGGTTGGAACACTGAAGCTTTCTTT. Amino acids: CASSLAPAGWNTEAFF. Together with reference TRBV7-2 and TRBJ1-1, the CDR3 gives the full variable domain: GAGVSQSPSNKVTEKGKDVELRCDPISGHTALYWYRQSLGQGLEFLIYFQGNSAPDKSGLPSDRFSAERTGGSVSTLTIQRTQQEDSAVYLCASSLAPAGWNTEAFFGQGTRLTVV.

This clonotype was found a few times. The rearrangement links TRBV28 to TRBJ2-2; no reliable D call. V lost 7 bases, J lost 3 bases, and 9 bases lay in between. Germline V gene lookup returns CDR1 MDHEN and CDR2 SYDVKM. The CDR3 extends over 13 amino acids. DNA of the CDR3: TGTGCCAGCACCCGACGGTACACCGGGGAGCTGTTTTTT. Its translation: CASTRRYTGELFF. The full variable domain, completed using reference TRBV28 and TRBJ2-2, is DVKVTQSSRYLVKRTGEKVFLECVQDMDHENMFWYRQDPGLGLRLIYFSYDVKMKEKGDIPEGYSVSREKKERFSLILESASTNQTSMYLCASTRRYTGELFFGEGSRLTVL.

This clonotype was counted only a few times. The CDR3 nucleotides read TGTGCCAGCAGTGAATGGTTTCCAGGGAGTAGAGAAAAACTGTTTTTT. It yields the protein CASSEWFPGSREKLFF. The chain uses TRBV6-1 and TRBJ1-4; perhaps TRBD1 as D (5 bases). CDR3 length: 16 amino acids. Between the trimmed V and J ends, which lost 2 bases and 8 bases, there was a span of 18 bases. Germline CDR1 and CDR2: MNHNS and SASEGT.

This clonotype was seen more than once but under ten times. The chain couples TRBV28 to TRBJ2-1; D uncertain. The CDR3 is made up of 13 amino acids. Germline CDR1 is MDHEN and CDR2 is SYDVKM. Between the trimmed V and J ends, which lost 7 bases and 3 bases, there was a span of 10 bases. This CDR3 is CASTIDGYNEQFF. For the CDR3, the DNA is TGTGCCAGCACCATCGACGGCTACAATGAGCAGTTCTTC.

This clonotype was observed at least ten times. This chain connects TRBV19 to TRBJ2-3; 8 nucleotides align to TRBD2. Germline V gene lookup returns CDR1 LNHDA and CDR2 SQIVND (reference sequence). Trimming cost V 7 bases and J 4 bases; bases outside gene matches: 13. CDR3 length equals 16 residues. The CDR3 protein is CASKGAGGAQADTQYF. Written as DNA, the CDR3 is TGTGCCAGTAAAGGGGCGGGGGGCGCCCAGGCAGATACGCAGTATTTT.

About this clonotype: The CDR3 carries no conserved terminal phenylalanine or tryptophan, so it likely arises from a read error. The CDR3 sequence is CASSDYEGARYYGYTL. In DNA, the CDR3 is TGTGCCAGCAGTGATTATGAGGGAGCCCGCTACTATGGCTACACCCTC. The genes are TRBV25-1 and TRBJ1-2; D call uncertain. From germline, CDR1 is MGHDK and CDR2 SYGVNS. V gave up 3 bases and J gave up 3 bases, with 17 bases separating them. The CDR3 length is 16 residues.

This clonotype was recorded once. V usage is TRBV19 and J usage is TRBJ1-5; TRBD1 aligns across 7 bases. Per the germline V gene, CDR1 is LNHDA and CDR2 is SQIVND (reference sequence). CDR3 length: 16 residues. The V and J ends lost 5 bases and 4 bases, in that order; junction bases with no gene match: 11. CDR3 sequence reads: CASSPDRGQLNQPQHF. The DNA of the CDR3 is TGTGCCAGTAGTCCCGACCGGGGACAGTTGAATCAGCCCCAGCATTTT.